One sample yielded the 27 T cell receptor beta chains listed below, sequenced in a study of blood T cell repertoires in COVID-19. Here immunoSEQ multiplex PCR was the method, and the copy in TCRdb shows in-frame clones only, minus some. Of 70,000 to 95,000 clones in the sample, about 81% were seen once. Sequenced: peripheral blood. The receptors come from a human donor in a cohort sampled during active COVID-19.

V usage is TRBV7-8 and J usage is TRBJ2-2, with a tentative D call TRBD2 (5 bases). The CDR3 covers 14 residues. Germline CDR1 is SGHVS and CDR2 is FQNEAQ. V was cut by 0 bases and J by 4 bases, with 6 bases left in between. DNA of the CDR3: TGTGCCAGCAGCTTAGCAGGGAGCACCGGGGAGCTGTTTTTT. This encodes CASSLAGSTGELFF.

The genes are TRBV28 and TRBJ2-3, with 10 bases that match TRBD1. From germline, CDR1 is MDHEN and CDR2 SYDVKM. V was clipped by 5 bases and J by 4 bases; unmatched bases: 6. There are 15 residues in the CDR3. CDR3 sequence reads: CASSVPGQGSDTQYF. DNA for the CDR3: TGTGCCAGCAGTGTACCGGGACAGGGGTCAGATACGCAGTATTTT.

This clone was picked up a small number of times. Other nucleotide sequences in the sample specify the same CDR3. This chain joins TRBV5-1 and TRBJ1-5, with D unresolved. This CDR3 spans 15 amino acids. From germline, CDR1 is SGHRS and CDR2 YFSETQ. Trimming removed 0 bases at V and 4 bases at J, with 11 bases between. The CDR3 DNA reads as TGCGCCAGCAGCTTGGGTGGCGGGAATAATCAGCCCCAGCATTTT. This codes for CASSLGGGNNQPQHF. The full variable domain, rest sourced from reference TRBV5-1 and TRBJ1-5, is KAGVTQTPRYLIKTRGQQVTLSCSPISGHRSVSWYQQTPGQGLQFLFEYFSETQRNKGNFPGRFSGRQFSNSRSEMNVSTLELGDSALYLCASSLGGGNNQPQHFGDGTRLSIL.

This clone was observed at least ten times. This specimen includes other DNA sequences encoding the same CDR3. The V and J genes are TRBV28 and TRBJ1-2; a weak D match, TRBD1 (6 bases). The CDR3 is made up of 13 amino acids. Germline values: CDR1 MDHEN, CDR2 SYDVKM. Trimming took off 6 bases at V and 4 bases at J, with 12 bases between the two ends. The CDR3 DNA follows: TGTGCCAGCAGGCCCGGACAGCCCTATGGCTACACCTTC. Translated, it gives CASRPGQPYGYTF.

This sequence joins TRBV9 and TRBJ2-7, with 7 bases identical to TRBD1. With 3 bases clipped from V and 1 base from J, the junction kept 10 bases outside the gene matches. The CDR3 has 16 residues. In germline, CDR1 is SGDLS, CDR2 YYNGEE. The CDR3: CASSAGIGGESYEQYF. CDR3 in DNA: TGTGCCAGCAGCGCAGGGATAGGGGGCGAGTCCTACGAGCAGTACTTC.

The chain is built from TRBV27 and TRBJ1-6; 9 positions agree with TRBD1. Trimming removed 4 bases from V and 10 bases from J; junction bases left unmatched: 2. This CDR3 contains 13 residues. Germline loops: CDR1 MNHEY, CDR2 SMNVEV (reference sequence). The CDR3 protein is CASSWTGESPLHF. The CDR3 nucleotides read TGTGCCAGCAGTTGGACAGGGGAATCACCCCTCCACTTT.

The chain uses TRBV30 and TRBJ1-6, with TRBD1 matching over 7 bases. The CDR3 is 15 residues long. Per the germline V gene, CDR1 is GTSNPN and CDR2 is SVGIG (reference sequence). J gave up 7 bases and V 4 bases, and 10 bases lay outside the gene matches. CDR3 bases: TGTGCCTGGACCACTCTAACAGGGGTCAATTCACCCCTCCACTTT. Protein product: CAWTTLTGVNSPLHF.

The genes are TRBV6-5 and TRBJ1-6; D unresolved. The CDR3 covers 14 residues. The germline gives CDR1 MNHEY, CDR2 SVGAGI. The V gene lost 2 bases and the J gene lost 8 bases, with 10 bases spanning the gap. CDR3 DNA: TGTGCCAGCAGTTACACGACGGACTATTCACCCCTCCACTTT. Translation: CASSYTTDYSPLHF.

The chain is built from TRBV2 and TRBJ1-4; tentatively, D is TRBD1 (6 bases). This CDR3 region has 15 residues. V lost 6 bases and J 0 bases, leaving 11 bases between the germline ends. Germline V gene lookup returns CDR1 SNHLY and CDR2 FYNNEI. The CDR3 bases are TGTGCCAGCAGGACCCGGACAGCAACTAATGAAAAACTGTTTTTT. Translation gives CASRTRTATNEKLFF.

This clone was picked up one time. The CDR3 loop is CASSPEGLLSSGNTIYF. In DNA, the CDR3 is TGTGCCAGCAGCCCGGAGGGACTTTTAAGCTCTGGAAACACCATATATTTT. V is TRBV13 and J is TRBJ1-3; D may be TRBD1 (5 bases). V was trimmed by 5 bases and J by 0 bases, leaving 17 bases between them. CDR1 is PRHDT, CDR2 FYEKMQ, per germline (reference sequence). This CDR3 has 17 amino acids. Variable domain in full (rest from reference TRBV13 and TRBJ1-3): AAGVIQSPRHLIKEKRETATLKCYPIPRHDTVYWYQQGPGQDPQFLISFYEKMQSDKGSIPDRFSAQQFSDYHSELNMSSLELGDSALYFCASSPEGLLSSGNTIYFGEGSWLTVV.

The chain links TRBV4-2 to TRBJ2-7; TRBD1 agrees at 8 bases. V was clipped by 0 bases and J by 5 bases; unmatched bases: 9. The CDR3 has 16 amino acids. The V gene's germline CDR1 is LGHNA and CDR2 YNFKEQ. In DNA, the CDR3 is TGTGCCAGCAGCCAAGATTGGAGGCAGGGGGCGGACGAGCAGTACTTC. It is translated as CASSQDWRQGADEQYF.

The V call is TRBV12-3 or TRBV12-4, the J call TRBJ2-7; 9 nucleotides align to TRBD1. CDR3 length equals 12 residues. J was trimmed by 6 bases and V by 6 bases; bases with no gene match: 3. Here the CDR3 DNA reads TGTGCCAGCAGGACGGGACAGGGCGAGCAGTACTTC. Amino acid sequence: CASRTGQGEQYF.

This clone was detected only once. This chain links TRBV5-1 with TRBJ2-7; the match to TRBD1 covers 9 bases. J gave up 0 bases and V 2 bases, and 3 bases lay outside the gene matches. CDR1 SGHRS and CDR2 YFSETQ come from the germline V gene. The CDR3 is 15 amino acids. The DNA for the CDR3 is TGCGCCAGCAGCTTTTCGACAGGGGGCTCCTACGAGCAGTACTTC. Translated, it gives CASSFSTGGSYEQYF.

This clone was seen just once. Only one base separates this from a far larger clonotype, so it likely reflects a read error. V and J are TRBV7-2 and TRBJ1-5; unclear D gene. The CDR3 runs to 15 residues. Trimming pared 3 bases from V and 4 bases from J, leaving 13 bases between. Germline V lookup: CDR1 SGHTA, CDR2 FQGNSA. Here the CDR3 reads CASSLAPDFNQPQHF. DNA of the CDR3: TGTGCCAGCAGCTTGGCCCCGGACTTTAATCAGCCCCAGCATTTT.

This sequence joins TRBV28 and TRBJ1-2; 11 bases match TRBD1. V was clipped by 6 bases and J by 1 base; unmatched bases: 7. Germline CDR1 and CDR2: MDHEN and SYDVKM. CDR3 length equals 16 residues. CDR3 residues: CASRDGTGGSNYGYTF. The CDR3 bases are TGTGCCAGCAGGGACGGGACAGGGGGAAGTAACTATGGCTACACCTTC.

Worth noting for this clone: Other DNA sequences in the same sample also yield this CDR3. V gene TRBV29-1 combines with J gene TRBJ2-2; 7 bases agree with TRBD1. This CDR3 is 14 amino acids long. Losses at the gene ends were 6 bases for V and 0 bases for J; bases not matched to a gene: 4. From germline, CDR1 is SQVTM and CDR2 ANQGSEA. The CDR3 loop reads CSVAGTANTGELFF. CDR3 bases: TGCAGCGTAGCCGGGACAGCGAACACCGGGGAGCTGTTTTTT.

The rearrangement links TRBV18 to TRBJ1-2, with 12 bases fitting TRBD1. CDR1 and CDR2 from the germline V gene are KGHSH and LQKENI. Losses at the gene ends were 4 bases for V and 3 bases for J; bases not matched to a gene: 3. The CDR3 loop spans 15 amino acids. The CDR3 DNA reads as TGTGCCAGCTCACTAGGGACAGGGGGCGACTATGGCTACACCTTC. This codes for CASSLGTGGDYGYTF.

The chain recombines TRBV6-5 with TRBJ1-2, with TRBD1 identical over 7 bases. Germline V gene lookup returns CDR1 MNHEY and CDR2 SVGAGI. V gave up 2 bases and J gave up 8 bases; unmatched junction bases: 2. This CDR3 is 12 amino acids long. The DNA of the CDR3 is TGTGCCAGCAGTTACCCGGGACAGGGCTACACCTTC. Protein sequence: CASSYPGQGYTF.

The V and J genes are TRBV9 and TRBJ2-5; 7 nucleotides align to TRBD2. In germline, CDR1 is SGDLS, CDR2 YYNGEE. V trimming: 2 bases; J trimming: 7 bases; junction bases outside the gene matches: 11. The CDR3 is made up of 15 amino acids. CDR3 amino acids: CASSVLAGARWTQYF. For the CDR3, the DNA is TGTGCCAGCAGCGTCTTAGCGGGTGCCCGTTGGACCCAGTACTTC.

The V and J genes are TRBV30 and TRBJ1-3; D remains ambiguous. V lost 5 bases and J lost 4, with 18 bases in between. The CDR3 totals 15 residues. Germline V CDR1 and CDR2: GTSNPN, SVGIG (reference sequence). CDR3 DNA: TGTGCCTGGGGGCCCGGGGTCACCGGGGGAAACACCATATATTTT. Its translation: CAWGPGVTGGNTIYF.

CDR3 residues: CASSLDSDGYTF. The CDR3 nucleotides read TGTGCCAGCAGCCTGGACAGCGATGGCTACACCTTC. The V call is TRBV28, the J call TRBJ1-2; D possibly corresponds to TRBD1 (6 bases). CDR3 length: 12 amino acids. Germline V gene data show CDR1 as MDHEN and CDR2 as SYDVKM. V lost 6 bases and J 6 bases, leaving 11 bases between the germline ends.

V is TRBV7-2 and J is TRBJ2-1; D is unresolved. The CDR3 sequence is 15 residues long. Germline lookup yields CDR1 SGHTA and CDR2 FQGNSA. V shed 0 bases and J shed 2 bases, with 8 bases lying between them. This CDR3 reads CASSLASGTYNEQFF. The CDR3 DNA sequence: TGTGCCAGCAGCTTAGCCTCAGGTACCTACAATGAGCAGTTCTTC.

The gene calls are TRBV5-1 and TRBJ1-6, with D perhaps matching TRBD1 (5 bases). Deletions cut 4 bases from V and 7 bases from J, with 15 bases between. This CDR3 contains 15 residues. CDR1 SGHRS and CDR2 YFSETQ come from the germline V gene. The CDR3 bases are TGCGCCAGCAGCGCCGGGACTCGGACAAATTCACCCCTCCACTTT. This codes for CASSAGTRTNSPLHF.

The CDR3 DNA sequence: TGTGCCAGCAGCCCCACGGTGACTGAGACCCAGTACTTC. This sequence encodes CASSPTVTETQYF. This rearrangement joins TRBV11-3 to TRBJ2-5, with unresolved D. Per the germline V gene, CDR1 is SGHNT and CDR2 is YENEEA. Trimming took 5 bases from V and 5 from J, leaving 12 bases between them. CDR3 size: 13 residues.

V usage is TRBV4-1 and J usage is TRBJ1-2; perhaps TRBD1 as D (6 bases). The germline gives CDR1 MGHRA, CDR2 YSYEKL. Trimming shortened V by 4 bases and J by 0 bases, and 15 bases separated the two germline ends. The CDR3 is 16 residues long. The CDR3 protein is CASSPLQGTANYGYTF. The CDR3 DNA reads as TGCGCCAGCAGCCCACTACAGGGTACGGCTAACTATGGCTACACCTTC.

This clone was detected once. The V gene is TRBV11-3, the J gene TRBJ2-3; possible D gene TRBD1, 6 bases. Looked up from germline, CDR1 is SGHNT and CDR2 is YENEEA. V lost 2 bases and J lost 5, with 8 bases in between. CDR3 length equals 13 residues. CDR3 bases: TGTGCCAGCAGCTTATGGGGGCTAGATACGCAGTATTTT. Translated: CASSLWGLDTQYF. The full variable domain, rest sourced from reference TRBV11-3 and TRBJ2-3, is EAGVVQSPRYKIIEKKQPVAFWCNPISGHNTLYWYLQNLGQGPELLIRYENEEAVDDSQLPKDRFSAERLKGVDSTLKIQPAELGDSAVYLCASSLWGLDTQYFGPGTRLTVL.

This clone was observed a single time. The CDR3 DNA reads TGCGCCAGCAGCTTGGGAAGAGGGTCGATGAACACTGAAGCTTTCTTT. This sequence encodes CASSLGRGSMNTEAFF. This chain joins TRBV5-1 and TRBJ1-1; D remains unclear. The germline V and J ends were trimmed by 0 bases and 0 bases, with 12 bases remaining between them. The V gene's germline CDR1 is SGHRS and CDR2 YFSETQ. The CDR3 consists of 16 residues.